Below, one TCR beta chain is given with its context. Its antigen is currently unknown. This sample is drawn from a study of cytomegalovirus exposure and HLA in healthy donors. Turning to the study itself: Among the roughly 400 genotyped donors, around 85% were placed in the Caucasian-associated ancestry cluster. Study results and limitations: Across donors, sequencing depth was assumed by presence/absence analyses to be roughly uniform. As a later analysis showed, a missense DCLRE1C variant was linked to trimming of TCR beta V- and J-genes.

Germline CDR1 is LNHDA and CDR2 is SQIVND (reference sequence). The V gene lost 6 bases and the J gene lost 5 bases, with 16 bases spanning the gap. The CDR3 loop spans 14 amino acids. Use of 60 Vbeta and 13 Jbeta primers characterized the PCR. Data came from immunoSEQ multiplex PCR; TCRdb stores just in-frame clones and leaves some out. The sample contains around 180,000 clones, approximately 75% of which appear only once. V and J are TRBV19 and TRBJ1-1; D not certain. The receptor was isolated from a girl aged 10 to 17 in good health and CMV-seronegative. Source material: PBMCs. The CDR3 protein is CASSLEIAATEAFF. The CDR3, as DNA: TGTGCCAGTAGCCTTGAGATAGCGGCGACTGAAGCTTTCTTT.